A selection of T cell receptor beta chains follows, all from one sample in a study of T cell responses to AZD1222 COVID-19 vaccine. The data were produced by immunoSEQ multiplex PCR, yet TCRdb's version contains in-frame clones alone and is incomplete. The table has about 83,000 clones, 70% to 90% seen once. The source material was peripheral blood, sampled 28 days after the second AZD1222 dose. Every receptor here comes from an adult who received the AZD1222 COVID-19 vaccine. The CDR3 runs from the conserved cysteine through the conserved F or W. The D gene is left open where the match is weak.

d_call j_call v_call cdr3_aa
- TRBJ2-5 TRBV5-1 CASSLDETQYF
TRBD1 TRBJ2-1 TRBV19 CASSISRQGRYNEQFF
TRBD2 TRBJ2-3 TRBV18 CASSPQRGATDTQYF
- TRBJ1-5 TRBV19 CASRSVGGHSNQPQHF
- TRBJ1-2 TRBV12-3/TRBV12-4 CASSLDTSYGYTF
TRBD1 TRBJ1-3 TRBV5-6 CASSFLSGGTGNTIYF
- TRBJ1-1 TRBV5-1 CASSFYGGNTEAFF
TRBD1 TRBJ1-6 TRBV6-5 CASRRQGDSPLHF
- TRBJ1-5 TRBV9 CASSVGLKGTPRGNQPQHF
- TRBJ1-1 TRBV5-6 CASSYLSTNTEAFF
TRBD2 TRBJ2-1 TRBV7-2 CASSLLAGDEFF
TRBD1 TRBJ1-5 TRBV19 CASSTPGQGFNQPQHF
- TRBJ1-4 TRBV15 CATSIRGGKKLFF
- TRBJ1-3 TRBV19 CASDGGGSGNTIYF
TRBD1 TRBJ2-7 TRBV14 CASSQTGGSYEQYF
- TRBJ1-1 TRBV28 CASPPSGVNTEAFF
- TRBJ1-3 TRBV9 CASSVGGGPDSGNTIYF
- TRBJ2-7 TRBV28 CASSQTLGVSYEQYF
TRBD2 TRBJ2-3 TRBV6-6 CASSPWTSGGKRATQYF
TRBD2 TRBJ2-2 TRBV5-5 CASSLSGTGTGELFF
- TRBJ1-5 TRBV13 CASSSRVDGNQPQHF
TRBD2 TRBJ2-5 TRBV6-2/TRBV6-3 CASSYVGEGETQYF
- TRBJ2-2 TRBV7-2 CASKGLHRAGRPGELFF
- TRBJ1-2 TRBV4-2 CASNSGRSYGYTF
- TRBJ1-2 TRBV20-1 CSARGIIGYTF
- TRBJ2-5 TRBV11-1 CASSLGQEETQYF
- TRBJ2-7 TRBV7-8 CASSLGGRQGTYEQYF
TRBD2 TRBJ2-2 TRBV7-6 CASSPSGLAGNTGELFF
- TRBJ2-7 TRBV30 CAWSRGVTYEQYF
TRBD2 TRBJ2-6 TRBV7-2 CASSLVGTSGLTGANVLTF
TRBD1 TRBJ2-7 TRBV27 CASSLSGRGPPYEQYF
- TRBJ2-2 TRBV4-1 CASSQVVRDANTGELFF
- TRBJ2-1 TRBV3-1/TRBV3-2 CASSRGTNRGSYNEQFF
TRBD1 TRBJ1-1 TRBV6-5 CASSRPGGNTEAFF
- TRBJ2-7 TRBV30 CAWSAQYEQYF
- TRBJ2-1 TRBV28 CATRGQYNEQFF
- TRBJ2-7 TRBV28 CASKRGSYEQYF
TRBD2 TRBJ2-5 TRBV30 CAWSVWAGGFQETQYF
- TRBJ1-6 TRBV18 CASSPLGGGQDPYNSPLHF
- TRBJ2-7 TRBV11-3 CASSLETIGEQYF
- TRBJ2-7 TRBV9 CASSLSVGNEQYF
- TRBJ1-1 TRBV19 CASSITGLKNTEAFF
- TRBJ2-1 TRBV27 CARRAAYNEQFF
TRBD1 TRBJ1-3 TRBV5-4 CASSLAVTGASGNTIYF
- TRBJ2-5 TRBV5-1 CASSLREQKETQYF
- TRBJ1-4 TRBV15 CATSRDSRGDEKLFF
- TRBJ1-5 TRBV6-1 CASSEARGAISRPQHF
- TRBJ1-5 TRBV18 CASSPTQEYRPQHF
TRBD1 TRBJ2-1 TRBV24-1 CATSDWTGASYNEQFF
- TRBJ2-6 TRBV3-1/TRBV3-2 CASSQDFSGANVLTF
- TRBJ1-4 TRBV3-1/TRBV3-2 CASSRAGRDEKLFF
- TRBJ1-2 TRBV5-6 CASSLATTAYGYTF
- TRBJ2-1 TRBV6-5 CASSPYLGANEQFF